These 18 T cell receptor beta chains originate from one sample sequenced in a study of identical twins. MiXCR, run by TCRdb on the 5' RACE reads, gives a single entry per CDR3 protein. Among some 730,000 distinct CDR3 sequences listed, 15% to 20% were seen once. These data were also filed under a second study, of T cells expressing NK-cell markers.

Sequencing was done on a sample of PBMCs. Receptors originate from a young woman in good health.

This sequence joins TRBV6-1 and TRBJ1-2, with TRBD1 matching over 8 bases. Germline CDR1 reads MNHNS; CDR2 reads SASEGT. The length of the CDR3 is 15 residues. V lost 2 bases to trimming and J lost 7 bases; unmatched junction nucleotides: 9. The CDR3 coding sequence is TGTGCCAGCAGTGAAAGCCCTAGGGACAGGTCTGGCTACACCTTC. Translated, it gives CASSESPRDRSGYTF.

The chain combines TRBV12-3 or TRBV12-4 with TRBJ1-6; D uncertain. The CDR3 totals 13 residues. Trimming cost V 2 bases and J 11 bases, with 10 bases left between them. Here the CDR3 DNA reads TGTGCCAGCAGTTTACTGTTCGTAGCACCCCTCCACTTT. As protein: CASSLLFVAPLHF.

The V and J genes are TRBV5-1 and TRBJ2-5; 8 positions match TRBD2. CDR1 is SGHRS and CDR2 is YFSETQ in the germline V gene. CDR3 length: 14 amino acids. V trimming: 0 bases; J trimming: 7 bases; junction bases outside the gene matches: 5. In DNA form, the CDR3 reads TGCGCCAGCAGCTTGGTAGCGGGGACCGGGACCCAGTACTTC. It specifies CASSLVAGTGTQYF.

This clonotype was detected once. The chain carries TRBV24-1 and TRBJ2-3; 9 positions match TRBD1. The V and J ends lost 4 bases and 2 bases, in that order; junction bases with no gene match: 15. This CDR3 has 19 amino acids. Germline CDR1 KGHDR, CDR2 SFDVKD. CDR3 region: CATSDPTPGTGKHTDTQYF. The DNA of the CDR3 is TGTGCCACCAGTGACCCGACCCCGGGGACAGGGAAACACACAGATACGCAGTATTTT.

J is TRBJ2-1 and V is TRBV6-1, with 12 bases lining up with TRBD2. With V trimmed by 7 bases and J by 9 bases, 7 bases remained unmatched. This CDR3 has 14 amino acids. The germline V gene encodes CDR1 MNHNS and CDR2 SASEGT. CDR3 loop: CASTLAGGFGEQFF. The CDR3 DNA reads TGTGCCAGCACACTAGCGGGAGGATTCGGTGAGCAGTTCTTC.

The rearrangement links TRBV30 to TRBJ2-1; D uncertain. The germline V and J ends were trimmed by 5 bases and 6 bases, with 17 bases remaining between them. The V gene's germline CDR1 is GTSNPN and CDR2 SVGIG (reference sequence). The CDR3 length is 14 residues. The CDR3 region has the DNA TGTGCCTGGGGTAGAGACCCTAGTTCCAATGAGCAGTTCTTC. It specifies CAWGRDPSSNEQFF.

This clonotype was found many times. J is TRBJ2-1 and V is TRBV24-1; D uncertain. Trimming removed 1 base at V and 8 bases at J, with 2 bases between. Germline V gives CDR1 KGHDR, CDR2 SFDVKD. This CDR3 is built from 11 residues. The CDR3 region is CATSDFHEQFF. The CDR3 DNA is TGTGCCACCAGTGATTTTCATGAGCAGTTCTTC.

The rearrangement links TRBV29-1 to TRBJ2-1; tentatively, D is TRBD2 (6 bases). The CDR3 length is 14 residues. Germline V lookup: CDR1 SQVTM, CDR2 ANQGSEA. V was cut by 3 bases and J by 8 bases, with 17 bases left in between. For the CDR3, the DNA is TGCAGCGTTGATGGGCGCGGGATAGGTGATGAGCAGTTCTTC. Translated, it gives CSVDGRGIGDEQFF.

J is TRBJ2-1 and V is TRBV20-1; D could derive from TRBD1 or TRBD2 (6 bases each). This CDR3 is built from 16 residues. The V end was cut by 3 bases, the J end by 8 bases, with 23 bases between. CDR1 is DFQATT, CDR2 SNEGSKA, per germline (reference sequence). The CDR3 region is CSASPGRGEGFYEQFF. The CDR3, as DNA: TGCAGTGCTAGTCCCGGAAGGGGGGAAGGTTTTTATGAGCAGTTCTTC.

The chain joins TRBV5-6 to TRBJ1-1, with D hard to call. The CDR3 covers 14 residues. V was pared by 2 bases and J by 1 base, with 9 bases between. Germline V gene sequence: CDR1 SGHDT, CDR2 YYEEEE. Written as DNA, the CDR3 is TGTGCCAGCAGCTTCGGGTCTGGGAACACTGAAGCTTTCTTT. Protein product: CASSFGSGNTEAFF.

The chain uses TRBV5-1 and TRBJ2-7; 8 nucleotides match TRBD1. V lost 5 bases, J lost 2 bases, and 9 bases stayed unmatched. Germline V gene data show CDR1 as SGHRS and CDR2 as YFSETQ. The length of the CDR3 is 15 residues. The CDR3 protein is CASSLLQGGTYEQYF. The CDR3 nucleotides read TGCGCCAGCAGTTTGTTACAGGGGGGCACCTACGAGCAGTACTTC.

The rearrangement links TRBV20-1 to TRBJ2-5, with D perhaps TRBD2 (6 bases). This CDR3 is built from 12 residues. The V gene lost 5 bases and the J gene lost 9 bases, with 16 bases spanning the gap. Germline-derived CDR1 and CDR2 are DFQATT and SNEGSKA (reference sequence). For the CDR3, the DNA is TGCAGTGCTGGGACTTCGTTTTCGGCCCAGTACTTC. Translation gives CSAGTSFSAQYF.

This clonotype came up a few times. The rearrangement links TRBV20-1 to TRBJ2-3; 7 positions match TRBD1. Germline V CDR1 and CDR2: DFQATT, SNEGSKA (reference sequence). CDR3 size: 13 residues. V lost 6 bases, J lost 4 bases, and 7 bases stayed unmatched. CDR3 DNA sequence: TGCAGTGCCTTGTTAACAGGGGCAGATACGCAGTATTTT. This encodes CSALLTGADTQYF.

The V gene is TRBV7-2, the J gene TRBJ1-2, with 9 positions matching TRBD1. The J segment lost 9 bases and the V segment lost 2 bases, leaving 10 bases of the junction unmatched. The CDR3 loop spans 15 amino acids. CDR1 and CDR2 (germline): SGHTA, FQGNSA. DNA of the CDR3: TGTGCCAGCAGCTTAAGTAGGGACAGGGCGATTAGCTACACCTTC. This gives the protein CASSLSRDRAISYTF.

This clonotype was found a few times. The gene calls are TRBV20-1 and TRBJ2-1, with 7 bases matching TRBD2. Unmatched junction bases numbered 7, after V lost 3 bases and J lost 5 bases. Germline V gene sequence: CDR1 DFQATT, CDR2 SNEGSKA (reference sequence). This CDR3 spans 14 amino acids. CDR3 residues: CSASSSGINNEQFF. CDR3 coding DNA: TGCAGTGCTAGTTCCAGCGGGATTAACAATGAGCAGTTCTTC.

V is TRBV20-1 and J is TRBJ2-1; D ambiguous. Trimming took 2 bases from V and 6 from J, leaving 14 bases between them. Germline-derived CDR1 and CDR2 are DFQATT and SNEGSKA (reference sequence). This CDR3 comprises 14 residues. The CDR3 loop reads CSARLGFTPNEQFF. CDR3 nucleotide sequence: TGCAGTGCTAGATTGGGGTTTACGCCCAATGAGCAGTTCTTC.

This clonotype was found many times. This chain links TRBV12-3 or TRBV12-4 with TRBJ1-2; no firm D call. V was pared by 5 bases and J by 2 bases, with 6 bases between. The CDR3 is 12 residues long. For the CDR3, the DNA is TGTGCCAGCAGTATGGGGAACTATGGCTACACCTTC. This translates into CASSMGNYGYTF.

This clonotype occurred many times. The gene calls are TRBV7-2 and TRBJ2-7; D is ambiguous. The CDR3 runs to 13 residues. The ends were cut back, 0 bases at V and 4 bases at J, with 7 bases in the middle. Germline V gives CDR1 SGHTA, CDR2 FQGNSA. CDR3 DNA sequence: TGTGCCAGCAGCTTAGCATCCAGATACGAGCAGTACTTC. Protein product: CASSLASRYEQYF.